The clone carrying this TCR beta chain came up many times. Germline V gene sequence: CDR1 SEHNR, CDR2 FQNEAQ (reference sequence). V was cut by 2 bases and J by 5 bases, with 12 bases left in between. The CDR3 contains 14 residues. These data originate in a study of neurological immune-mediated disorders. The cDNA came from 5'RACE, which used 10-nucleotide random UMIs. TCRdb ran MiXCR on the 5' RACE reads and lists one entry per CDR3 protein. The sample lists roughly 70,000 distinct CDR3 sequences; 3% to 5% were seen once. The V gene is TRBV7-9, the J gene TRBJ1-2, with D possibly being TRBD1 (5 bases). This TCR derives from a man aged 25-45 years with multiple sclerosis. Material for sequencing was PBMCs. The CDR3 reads CASSLNTDSYGYTF. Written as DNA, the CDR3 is TGTGCCAGCAGCTTAAATACCGACAGTTATGGCTACACCTTC.